These 2 T cell receptor beta chains originate from one sample sequenced in a study of blood T cell repertoires in COVID-19. This table comes from immunoSEQ multiplex PCR, and its TCRdb copy is limited to in-frame clones, with some not included. Among roughly 230,000 clones listed, around 91% were seen once. The sequenced sample was peripheral blood. The receptor set was obtained from a woman aged 55-70 years with COVID-19, enrolled during active disease.

The gene calls are TRBV7-2 and TRBJ2-1; a weak D match, TRBD1 (7 bases). V lost 1 base and J lost 6, with 13 bases in between. The CDR3 covers 15 residues. The V gene's germline CDR1 is SGHTA and CDR2 FQGNSA. The CDR3 reads CASSLVTGRTNEQFF. The CDR3, as DNA: TGTGCCAGCAGCTTAGTGACAGGGAGGACCAATGAGCAGTTCTTC. Using reference TRBV7-2 and TRBJ2-1 for the parts outside the CDR3, the full variable domain is GAGVSQSPSNKVTEKGKDVELRCDPISGHTALYWYRQSLGQGLEFLIYFQGNSAPDKSGLPSDRFSAERTGGSVSTLTIQRTQQEDSAVYLCASSLVTGRTNEQFFGPGTRLTVL.

This clone was observed once. This sequence joins TRBV9 and TRBJ2-2; 8 bases agree with TRBD2. Germline trimming cut 3 bases from V and 1 base from J; bases unmatched to any gene: 5. The CDR3 has 16 residues. In germline, CDR1 is SGDLS, CDR2 YYNGEE. The CDR3 nucleotides read TGTGCCAGCAGCGCTGGGGGGACTAGGAACACCGGGGAGCTGTTTTTT. This gives the protein CASSAGGTRNTGELFF.